The entry below gives a single T cell receptor (beta chain) sequence along with its context. What this receptor recognizes is not known. Qualities for individual bases were not recorded, and no much larger clone is one base off. Taken from the germline V gene (reference sequence), the CDR1 and CDR2 loops are SEHNR and FQNEAQ. Reading from cysteine to phenylalanine, the CDR3 counts 15 amino acids. The read is trimmed to its CDR3 DNA, 45 bases read in frame from base 1. The trim is 5 bases for V and 2 bases for J, with a gap of 15 bases between the germline ends. Library preparation used the immunoSEQ multiplex PCR assay. To provide template for TCR sequencing, every sample had RNA extracted and reverse transcribed into cDNA. SuperScript III was used to make first-strand cDNA, primed with a 2:1 mix of oligo-dT and random hexamers. A synthetic immune receptor repertoire was used to measure amplification bias, and any remaining bias was corrected computationally. The source study handled its data this way. Raw reads were preprocessed for error removal, and CDR3 was defined according to IMGT conventions as running from the conserved cysteine to phenylalanine. To get clonality, Shannon entropy was normalized by log2 of the number of productive unique TCRs and the result was subtracted from 1. Scalp TCRbeta sequences were cross-referenced with sorted blood CD4 and CD8 repertoires so that the CD4 or CD8 identity of scalp clones could be inferred. The source is immuneACCESS, and TCRdb retained only in-frame sequences with V and J called. Part of the clones is not carried over; for the studies checked, unresolved V genes explain less than half of this, and the remainder is unexplained. That table gives V, J and clone size, and the DNA gave D and trimming. For this sample the table gives around 100,000 clones, of which around 54% were detected only once. 3% to 4% of the sample is in the top ten clones.

This specimen comes from a study of CD8+ T cells in alopecia areata (dated by TCRdb to 2017 to 2018). With regard to the full study: Treated patients were enrolled in an open-label pilot trial of oral tofacitinib at 5 to 10 mg twice daily for moderate-to-severe alopecia areata. RNA was obtained with the PAXgene miRNA kit for fixed scalp, the miRNeasy kit for PBMCs, and the RNeasy kit for mouse skin. Biopsies were taken from tofacitinib-treated patients at baseline and at 4 and 24 weeks of treatment, and a later scalp biopsy was taken in several of the tofacitinib-treated patients. In treated patients, disease severity was measured using the SALT score, which gives the percentage of scalp surface area affected. Scalp clonality was compared across normal scalp (n=4), patchy alopecia areata scalp (n=8), and alopecia totalis/universalis scalp (n=8). On the human side, TCRbeta sequencing was run on scalp tissue and on sorted CD4+ and CD8+ peripheral blood T cells from healthy controls and from alopecia areata patients with either patchy or totalis/universalis disease. The study used high-throughput TCRbeta sequencing to examine T cell clonal expansion in alopecia areata, in both the C3H/HeJ mouse model and human patients. Patients stayed on tofacitinib for 6 to 18 months and then had 6 months of follow-up off drug so that delayed response and recurrence could be assessed. Amplification of TCRbeta CDR3 regions was done by immunoSEQ multiplex PCR using 35 Vbeta forward primers and 13 Jbeta reverse primers. Overall study outcomes, separate from this receptor: TCR sequences shared between patients were less clear than in mice, possibly partly because of HLA diversity in the patient population. Resident alphabeta T cells in normal human skin are also sequenced, complicating scalp TCR repertoire analysis, unlike mouse skin dominated by gammadelta T cells. During tofacitinib treatment, many expanded lesional clones remained in scalp and blood, and this persistence may partly explain relapse after treatment is stopped. Because the treated cohort was small and included a single nonresponder, larger studies are needed to assess links between baseline CD8+ expansion and response. Scalp clonality and the number of expanded CD8+ clones among the top 100 scalp clones were significantly decreased by tofacitinib. Lesional scalp, especially in alopecia totalis/universalis, showed higher clonality and more expanded CD8+ clones than normal scalp, suggesting antigenic drive.

In light of the paper, this sample's time point label describes: about 25 weeks on oral tofacitinib. Sample treatment or condition, as interpreted from the label and publication: oral pan-JAK inhibitor, 5-10 mg twice daily. From alopecia areata patients, peripheral blood was collected along with lesional scalp punch biopsies. PBMCs were isolated by density centrifugation and stained for CD3, CD4 and CD8, after which CD4+ and CD8+ T cells were sorted on a FACSAria. The chain couples TRBV7-9 to TRBJ1-1; the D gene is perhaps TRBD1, on 6 matching bases. Specimen: CD4+ T cells sorted from blood, collected at week 24, from a patient treated with tofacitinib. The receptor's source is a human donor with alopecia areata. The CDR3 region reads CASSPPGTPNTEAFF. The sequenced DNA is TGTGCCAGCAGCCCTCCCGGGACACCTAACACTGAAGCTTTCTTT.